This paragraph covers one T cell receptor (beta chain) sequence. No antigen is known for it. The record has no base qualities; no much larger clone is one base away. One collaborating source in Seattle enrolled patients during active infection and followed them longitudinally through the course of disease. Each collaborating institution followed its own protocols to collect whole blood in K2EDTA tubes. For TCRbeta analysis, collaborators shipped samples in one of three forms: frozen whole blood, isolated PBMCs, or DNA extracted from either of those sample types. TCRbeta CDR3 regions were amplified from genomic DNA by means of the immunoSEQ Assay, a bias-controlled multiplex PCR. The paper's processing steps were these. The number of nucleated cells in each sample was estimated by amplification of reference gene primers within the assay. Sequence reads were collapsed and filtered to measure the absolute abundance of every unique TCRbeta CDR3 rearrangement. For each sample, productive Simpson clonality was calculated as the square root of Simpson's diversity index over productive rearrangements. TCRdb holds this immuneACCESS table with in-frame rearrangements only. Some clones are missing; in checked studies, unresolved V genes explain under half, and the rest has no known cause. Clone size and V and J calls were adopted from that table, with D and trimming inferred from the DNA. A total of 450,000 or so clones appear in this sample, roughly 90% of them only once. The ten top clones hold 0.8% to 1% of the sample.

The CDR3 goes from the cysteine to the phenylalanine over 12 residues. The sequence is cut down to CDR3 DNA, 36 bases in frame from base 1. V gives up 6 bases and J gives up 5 bases, and the segment between their germline ends measures 10 bases. The data were obtained in a study of blood T cell repertoires in COVID-19 (dated by TCRdb to between 2020 and 2021). For context, the study as a whole: The collaborator samples originated in the United States, Italy and Spain and spanned the acute and convalescent phases of COVID-19. The material from the prospective study consisted of cDNA or gDNA derived from T cells, B-cell-depleted T cells, or PBMCs. Subjects who had been exposed to COVID-19, were actively infected with it, or had recovered from it provided the deeply sampled blood TCRbeta repertoires that made up the dataset. The repertoires were released in a freely available public database meant as a resource for research on the immune response to SARS-CoV-2. The samples were drawn from two sources: the first 160 participants of the ongoing ImmuneRACE study, and fewer than 1,500 subjects contributed by 6 global collaborators. The sample metadata nearly always contained a de-identified subject ID, COVID-19 status, age in years and sex. Where available, HLA class I and class II types were obtained from metadata supplied by the sample provider rather than from assay-based typing.

Here is what the overall study found, with its caveats: The amount of clinical and demographic metadata varied by source and participant and was provided uncurated.

The sequence links TRBV12-3 or TRBV12-4 to TRBJ2-5; TRBD2 is a weak D gene call, 6 bases matching. The sequence was obtained from a man aged 18 to 29 with COVID-19, enrolled during active disease. Input material: peripheral blood. The CDR3 has the sequence CASRGGWETQYF. The DNA is as follows: TGTGCCAGCAGGGGGGGATGGGAGACCCAGTACTTC.